This TCR beta chain appears in the sequencing data of a study of T cells in localized non-small cell lung cancer. Study-level results: Longer overall survival was seen with higher T cell density measured in blood. Because researchers sequenced only one region of the tumor, heterogeneity is still possible.

The protocol was immunoSEQ multiplex PCR, while the TCRdb copy is restricted to in-frame clones and leaves out a portion. This sample carries some 80,000 clones, approximately 84% of them seen once, and the ten largest clones take more than 2.5%. Concerning this clone: The antigen is undetermined.

The sequences come from peripheral blood, collected before any cancer treatment. The sequence came from a man aged 40 to 75 with stage I lung adenocarcinoma.

The CDR3 sequence: CAISGGTSGAPSTDTQYF. In nucleotides, the CDR3 is TGTGCCATCAGTGGTGGGACTAGCGGGGCGCCAAGCACAGATACGCAGTATTTT. The chain carries TRBV10-3 and TRBJ2-3; 13 nucleotides align to TRBD2. The germline V gene has CDR1 ENHRY and CDR2 SYGVKD. The CDR3 has 18 residues. Germline trimming cut 4 bases from V and 0 bases from J; bases unmatched to any gene: 7.